Presented here are 9 T cell receptor beta chains from one specimen sequenced in a study of T cells in women clearing cervical HPV infection. Produced via immunoSEQ multiplex PCR; TCRdb's table is partial and in-frame only. This sample contains about 35,000 clones. Source material: blood buffy coat. The origin of the receptors is a woman between 18 and 70 years old with a cervical HPV16 infection that either progressed to CIN3+ or cleared (not recorded which).

As regards this clone: The read halts 3 residues ahead of the CDR3 end, with the missing end drawn from the germline J gene. This chain joins TRBV2 and TRBJ1-4; TRBD1 aligns across 10 bases. CDR1 and CDR2 (germline): SNHLY, FYNNEI. There are 16 residues in the CDR3. J gave up 8 bases and V 3 bases, and 9 bases lay outside the gene matches. CDR3 bases read: TGTGCCAGCAGTGAGGACTCGGGGACAGGGGCCGAAAAA. It yields the protein CASSEDSGTGAEK. The whole CDR3 region reads CASSEDSGTGAEKLFF.

About this clone itself: The read is 3 residues too short to cover the CDR3 end, so that end is filled in from the germline J gene. The chain uses TRBV2 and TRBJ2-1; 9 nucleotides match TRBD1. CDR3 size: 16 residues. Germline-derived CDR1 and CDR2 are SNHLY and FYNNEI. J was trimmed by 6 bases and V by 2 bases; bases with no gene match: 8. CDR3 bases read: TGTGCCAGCAGTGAACCCCGGGACAGGGAAAGCAATGAG. Its translation: CASSEPRDRESNE. Given in full, the CDR3 is CASSEPRDRESNEQFF.

Points on this clone: The read comes to an end 3 residues before the CDR3 does, leaving the germline J gene to fill in the end. The rearrangement uses TRBV20-1 and TRBJ1-2; unclear D gene. Germline loops: CDR1 DFQATT, CDR2 SNEGSKA (reference sequence). V shed 6 bases and J shed 7 bases, with 15 bases lying between them. The length of the CDR3 is 12 residues. The covered CDR3 bases are TGCAGTGCCGGTGCCCGGGTGTTTGGC. Its translation: CSAGARVFG. The full CDR3 sequence reads CSAGARVFGYTF.

As for this clone: The CDR3 end is not reached by the read, which stops 3 residues before it; the germline J gene fills it in. The J gene is TRBJ1-2, the V gene TRBV7-9, with 8 bases lining up with TRBD1. The CDR3 loop spans 14 amino acids. Germline CDR1 and CDR2: SEHNR and FQNEAQ (reference sequence). The CDR3: CASSYGQGSYDYTF. The CDR3 DNA, read in part, is TGTGCCAGCAGCTACGGACAGGGCTCCTACGAC.

A remark on this clone: The read is 3 residues too short to cover the CDR3 end, so that end is filled in from the germline J gene. This rearrangement joins TRBV7-8 to TRBJ2-7; 9 bases line up with TRBD2. There are 14 residues in the CDR3. The junction had 5 bases not matched to a gene; V was cut back by 5 bases and J by 3 bases. CDR1 and CDR2 (germline): SGHVS, FQNEAQ. CDR3 sequence: CASSPAGGHYEQYF. CDR3 DNA, as far as it was read: TGTGCCAGCAGCCCAGCGGGGGGACACTACGAG.

As to this clone: The CDR3 end falls 3 residues outside the read, so it is completed with the germline J gene. This chain links TRBV19 with TRBJ1-2, with D uncertain. This CDR3 has 15 residues. Germline V gene lookup returns CDR1 LNHDA and CDR2 SQIVND (reference sequence). CDR3 region: CASSPGWSSRYDYTF. The part of the CDR3 DNA that was read is TGTGCCAGTAGTCCGGGGTGGAGCTCCAGATACGAC.

In regard to this clone: The read is 3 residues too short to cover the CDR3 end, so that end is filled in from the germline J gene. This chain uses TRBV2 with TRBJ2-7; 7 bases are shared with TRBD2. Trimming cost V 3 bases and J 3 bases; bases outside gene matches: 8. The CDR3 is 15 amino acids. Germline loops: CDR1 SNHLY, CDR2 FYNNEI. CDR3 DNA, as far as it was read: TGTGCCAGCAGTGATCCGGCGGGAGTGAGCTACGAG. This codes for CASSDPAGVSYE. The full-length CDR3 reads as CASSDPAGVSYEQYF.

Details on this clone: The read ends 3 residues before the CDR3 terminus; that terminus is restored from the germline J gene. This chain connects TRBV14 to TRBJ2-3; TRBD1 matches at 7 bases. The CDR3 sequence is 16 residues long. Per germline, CDR1 SGHDN and CDR2 FVKESK. V was pared by 4 bases and J by 1 base, with 8 bases of the junction left unmatched. CDR3 in amino acids: CASSPGTVGRTDTQYF. The covered CDR3 bases are TGTGCCAGCAGCCCAGGGACAGTCGGGCGCACAGATACG.

As for this clone: The CDR3 end falls 3 residues outside the read, so it is completed with the germline J gene. The chain is built from TRBV7-2 and TRBJ2-3; D is possibly TRBD1 (6 bases). Germline values: CDR1 SGHTA, CDR2 FQGNSA. This CDR3 has 14 residues. The V and J ends lost 5 bases and 2 bases respectively, with 11 bases between them. This chain's CDR3 is CASSPRGYTDTQYF. The CDR3 DNA, read in part, is TGTGCCAGCAGCCCGAGGGGGTACACAGATACG.